Listed below are T cell receptor beta chains from one sample, sequenced in a study of human T cells and chemical hapten exposure. TCRdb re-derived calls from the RACE reads in MiXCR, one entry per CDR3 protein. The sample holds about 90,000 distinct CDR3 sequences, under 13% seen once. Sequencing used whole blood, obtained in connection with sensitization to the hapten diphenylcyclopropenone (DPC). Every receptor here comes from a woman aged 30 to 39 with alopecia areata. Some clones in this sample may be carry-over from other donors' samples. CDR3s include the opening cysteine and the closing phenylalanine or tryptophan.

>TRBV12-3/TRBV12-4
CASSLSPGTDEQFF
>TRBV30
CAWSALRGGSSYNSPLHF
>TRBV3-1
CASSPDRGSGNEQFF
>TRBV6-5
CASRLDRGTYEQYF
>TRBV6-2/TRBV6-3
CASSGLAVNTGELFF
>TRBV7-2
CASSIQGGSPLHF
>TRBV7-2
CASRSTGNSPLHF
>TRBV24-1
CATSDFGARTDTQYF
>TRBV2
CASRQLAGYTGELFF
>TRBV5-1
CASSSLGLSAGANVLTF
>TRBV27
CASKVILHNEQFF
>TRBV2
CASRGDYYEQYF
>TRBV27
CASTSLSSYNSPLHF
>TRBV12-3/TRBV12-4
CASKSLPGDNEQFF
>TRBV7-9
CASTLMGGNAGEQYF